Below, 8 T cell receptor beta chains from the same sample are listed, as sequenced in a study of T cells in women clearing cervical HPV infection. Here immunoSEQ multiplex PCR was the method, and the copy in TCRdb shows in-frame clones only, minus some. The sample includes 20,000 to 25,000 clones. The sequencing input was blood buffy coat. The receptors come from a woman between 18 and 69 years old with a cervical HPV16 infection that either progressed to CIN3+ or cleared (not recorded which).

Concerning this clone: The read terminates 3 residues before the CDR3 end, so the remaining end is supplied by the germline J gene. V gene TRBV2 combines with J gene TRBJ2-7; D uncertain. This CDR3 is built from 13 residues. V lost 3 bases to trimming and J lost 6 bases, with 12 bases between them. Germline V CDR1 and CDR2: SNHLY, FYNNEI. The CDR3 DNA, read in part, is TGTGCCAGCAGTGAGGGCCCTACGTCCGAG. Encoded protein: CASSEGPTSE. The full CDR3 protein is CASSEGPTSEQYF.

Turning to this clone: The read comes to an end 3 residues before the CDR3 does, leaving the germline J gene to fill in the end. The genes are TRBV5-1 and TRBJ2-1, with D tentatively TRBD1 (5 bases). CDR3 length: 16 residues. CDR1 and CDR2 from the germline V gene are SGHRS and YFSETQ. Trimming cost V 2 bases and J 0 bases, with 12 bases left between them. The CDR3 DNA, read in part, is TGCGCCAGCAGCTTAAGGCAGGGTTTCTCCTACAATGAG. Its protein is CASSLRQGFSYNE. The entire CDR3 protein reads CASSLRQGFSYNEQFF.

The part of the CDR3 DNA that was read is TGTGCCAGCAGCCGAAATCAGCAGGGGGCGTTGGGAAACACC. It encodes CASSRNQQGALGNT. The whole CDR3 sequence reads CASSRNQQGALGNTIYF. The chain carries TRBV4-2 and TRBJ1-3, with 8 bases matching TRBD1. The CDR3 end lies 3 residues beyond the end of the read and is filled in from the germline J gene. V lost 4 bases to trimming and J lost 4 bases; unmatched junction nucleotides: 12. Germline V gives CDR1 LGHNA, CDR2 YNFKEQ. The CDR3 extends over 17 amino acids.

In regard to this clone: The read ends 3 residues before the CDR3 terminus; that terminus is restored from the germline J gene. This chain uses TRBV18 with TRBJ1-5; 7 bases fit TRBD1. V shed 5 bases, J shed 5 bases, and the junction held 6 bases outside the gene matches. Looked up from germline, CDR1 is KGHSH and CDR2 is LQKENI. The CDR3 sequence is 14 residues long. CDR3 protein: CASSITGEDQPQHF. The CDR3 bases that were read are TGTGCCAGCTCAATCACAGGGGAGGATCAGCCC.

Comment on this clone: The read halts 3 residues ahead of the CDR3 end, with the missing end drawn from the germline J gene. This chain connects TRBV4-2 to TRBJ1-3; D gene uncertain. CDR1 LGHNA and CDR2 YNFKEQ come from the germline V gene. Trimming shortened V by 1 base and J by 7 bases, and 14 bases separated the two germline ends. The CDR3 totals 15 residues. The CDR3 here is CASSQGLLSGNTIYF. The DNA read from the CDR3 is TGTGCCAGCAGCCAAGGACTGCTTTCCGGGAACACC.

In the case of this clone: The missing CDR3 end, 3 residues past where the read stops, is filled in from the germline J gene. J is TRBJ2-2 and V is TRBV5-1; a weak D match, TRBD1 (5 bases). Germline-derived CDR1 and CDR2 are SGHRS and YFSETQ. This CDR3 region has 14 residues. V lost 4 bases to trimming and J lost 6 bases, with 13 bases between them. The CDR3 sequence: CASSSLQAPGELFF. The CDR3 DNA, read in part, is TGCGCCAGCAGCAGCTTACAGGCTCCCGGGGAG.

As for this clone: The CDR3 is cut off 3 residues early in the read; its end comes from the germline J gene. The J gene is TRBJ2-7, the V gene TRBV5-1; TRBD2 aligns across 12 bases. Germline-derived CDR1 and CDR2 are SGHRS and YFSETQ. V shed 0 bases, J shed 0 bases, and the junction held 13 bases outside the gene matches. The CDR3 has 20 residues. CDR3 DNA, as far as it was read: TGCGCCAGCAGCTTGGAGTTAGGACTAGCGGGAACCAAGAGCTCCTACGAG. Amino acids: CASSLELGLAGTKSSYE. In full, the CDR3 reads CASSLELGLAGTKSSYEQYF.

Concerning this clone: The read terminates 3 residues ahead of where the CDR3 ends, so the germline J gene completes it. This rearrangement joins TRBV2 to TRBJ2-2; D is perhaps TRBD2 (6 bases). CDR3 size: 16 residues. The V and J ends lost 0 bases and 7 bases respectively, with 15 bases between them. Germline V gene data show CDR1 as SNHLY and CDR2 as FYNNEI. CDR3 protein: CASSEALGRRGGELFF. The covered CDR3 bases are TGTGCCAGCAGTGAAGCGCTGGGGAGGCGGGGCGGGGAG.